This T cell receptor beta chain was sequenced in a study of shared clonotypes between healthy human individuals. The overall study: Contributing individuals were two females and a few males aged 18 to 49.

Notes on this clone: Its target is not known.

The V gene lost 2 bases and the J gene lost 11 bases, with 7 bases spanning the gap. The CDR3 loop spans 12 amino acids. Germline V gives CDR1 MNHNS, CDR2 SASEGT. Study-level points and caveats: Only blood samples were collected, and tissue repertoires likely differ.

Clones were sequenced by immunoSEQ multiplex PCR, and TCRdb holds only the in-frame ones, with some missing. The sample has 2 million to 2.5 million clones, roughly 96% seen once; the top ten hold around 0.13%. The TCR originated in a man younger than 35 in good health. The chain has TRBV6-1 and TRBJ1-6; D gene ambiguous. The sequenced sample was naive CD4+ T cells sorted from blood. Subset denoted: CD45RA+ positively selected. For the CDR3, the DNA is TGTGCCAGCAGTGAACTGATGGCACCCCTCCACTTT. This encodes CASSELMAPLHF.